This TCR beta chain is from a study of cytomegalovirus exposure and HLA in healthy donors. Looking at the study overall: A later analysis reported the 120 or so validation repertoires used the same platform as the 666 first-cohort repertoires. Whole-study results and caveats: In vitro checks showed that a few CMV-associated chains really do target CMV antigens. Subsequent analysis revealed that first-cohort TCR clusters tended to co-occur in the 120 validation repertoires. Many donors carried some public TCRs, although rarity characterized most TCR sequences.

Germline lookup yields CDR1 MGHDK and CDR2 SYGVNS. There are 14 residues in the CDR3. Trimming at V came to 6 bases and at J to 5 bases, leaving 5 bases not matched to a gene. Concerning this clone itself: Its antigen is currently unknown.

The method was immunoSEQ multiplex PCR; TCRdb's version includes in-frame clones alone and lacks a portion of them. The sample yields over 100,000 clones, almost 90% seen once. The V and J genes are TRBV25-1 and TRBJ1-5; 9 positions match TRBD1. The source material was PBMCs. This TCR derives from a young woman in good health and CMV-seronegative. CDR3 bases: TGTGCCAGCAGCCCAGACAGGGGGGATCAGCCCCAGCATTTT. Its protein is CASSPDRGDQPQHF.